Here is one T cell receptor beta chain with its context. The antigen is not known. TCRdb used MiXCR to reprocess the 5' RACE reads, holding one entry per CDR3 protein. The sample carries 400,000 or so distinct CDR3 sequences, roughly 10% recorded once. These data come from a study of T cells after yellow fever vaccination. Study-level results: Detected again after the booster were most primary-vaccination clones, at nearly 97% CD4 and approximately 85% CD8.

This CDR3 is built from 12 residues. This sequence originates from a man aged 18 to 30 who received the YFV17D yellow fever vaccine. Sequenced material: PBMCs, taken on the day of the first yellow fever vaccination. The gene calls are TRBV21-1 and TRBJ2-7. TRBV21-1 is a pseudogene. CDR3 DNA sequence: TGTGCCAGCCCCAAGGCCTCCTACGAGCAGTACTTC. Its translation: CASPKASYEQYF.